This entry lists 29 T cell receptor beta chains sequenced from one sample in a study of T cells after yellow fever vaccination. TCRdb itself ran the 5' RACE reads through MiXCR, one entry per CDR3 protein. This repertoire shows over 110,000 distinct CDR3 sequences, less than 9.5% found once; its top ten account for 0.73%. The specimen comprised CD4+ T cells sorted from PBMCs, sampled 5 days after the yellow fever booster vaccination. These receptors were taken from a man aged 25-45 years who received the YFV17D yellow fever vaccine.

This clonotype showed up many times. This chain uses TRBV6-2 or TRBV6-3 with TRBJ2-4; D possibly corresponds to TRBD2 (5 bases). The V end lost 6 bases, the J end lost 1 base, and 10 bases lay between the germline ends. The V gene's germline CDR1 is MNHEY and CDR2 SVGEGT. The CDR3 extends over 14 amino acids. The CDR3 loop reads CASRTDWAKNIQYF. CDR3 bases: TGTGCCAGCAGGACGGACTGGGCCAAAAACATTCAGTACTTC.

The sample holds many counts of this clonotype. This rearrangement joins TRBV7-2 to TRBJ2-2; the match to TRBD1 covers 8 bases. CDR1 and CDR2 from the germline V gene are SGHTA and FQGNSA. V lost 5 bases, J lost 4 bases, and 6 bases stayed unmatched. CDR3 size: 15 residues. This CDR3 is CASSAGGAGTGELFF. The CDR3 DNA sequence: TGTGCCAGCAGCGCAGGGGGCGCGGGCACCGGGGAGCTGTTTTTT.

This clonotype was found many times. V usage is TRBV20-1 and J usage is TRBJ2-1; possibly TRBD1 or TRBD2 for D (5 bases each). This CDR3 has 12 residues. Germline V gene sequence: CDR1 DFQATT, CDR2 SNEGSKA (reference sequence). Trimming removed 5 bases at V and 8 bases at J, with 13 bases between. The CDR3 DNA follows: TGCAGTGCTGAGGGGTTGGGGTATGAGCAGTTCTTC. This translates into CSAEGLGYEQFF.

The chain uses TRBV18 and TRBJ2-7; 7 nucleotides align to TRBD1. V shed 3 bases and J 3 bases; nucleotides not matched to a gene: 8. The CDR3 runs 15 residues. Per germline, CDR1 KGHSH and CDR2 LQKENI. CDR3 region: CASSPGQLKVYEQYF. The CDR3 DNA is TGTGCCAGCTCACCGGGACAGCTCAAAGTCTACGAGCAGTACTTC. Variable domain in full (rest from reference TRBV18 and TRBJ2-7): NAGVMQNPRHLVRRRGQEARLRCSPMKGHSHVYWYRQLPEEGLKFMVYLQKENIIDESGMPKERFSAEFPKEGPSILRIQQVVRGDSAAYFCASSPGQLKVYEQYFGPGTRLTVT.

This clonotype was observed a handful of times. This sequence joins TRBV5-4 and TRBJ2-1; TRBD2 matches at 12 bases. The CDR3 has 15 amino acids. The junction had 3 bases not matched to a gene; V was cut back by 0 bases and J by 8 bases. Germline values: CDR1 SGHNT, CDR2 YYREEE (reference sequence). The CDR3 region is CASSLETSGSDEQFF. CDR3 coding DNA: TGTGCCAGCAGCTTGGAGACTAGCGGGAGCGATGAGCAGTTCTTC.

The V and J genes are TRBV7-2 and TRBJ1-1; TRBD1 matches at 8 bases. Trimming at V came to 4 bases and at J to 0 bases, leaving 4 bases not matched to a gene. CDR3 length: 15 residues. Germline V lookup: CDR1 SGHTA, CDR2 FQGNSA. DNA of the CDR3: TGTGCCAGCAGCTGGGACAGGCGATTGAACACTGAAGCTTTCTTT. Its protein is CASSWDRRLNTEAFF.

This sequence joins TRBV6-5 and TRBJ2-7; tentatively, D is TRBD1 or TRBD2 (5 bases each). The V and J ends lost 2 bases and 2 bases respectively, with 10 bases between them. The CDR3 totals 14 residues. Germline-derived CDR1 and CDR2 are MNHEY and SVGAGI. The CDR3 loop is CASSYAGRAYEQYF. The CDR3 DNA reads TGTGCCAGCAGTTACGCAGGGCGGGCCTACGAGCAGTACTTC.

This clonotype has at least ten counts. The chain links TRBV29-1 to TRBJ2-7, with unresolved D. V dropped 7 bases and J dropped 0 bases, with 13 bases sitting between them. Germline CDR1 and CDR2: SQVTM and ANQGSEA. The CDR3 is 13 residues long. The CDR3 sequence: CSAVATSSYEQYF. The CDR3 DNA reads TGCAGCGCCGTCGCCACCTCCTCCTACGAGCAGTACTTC.

This clonotype was seen many times. The V gene is TRBV7-2, the J gene TRBJ2-7; TRBD1 or TRBD2 may be the D gene (6 bases each). CDR1 is SGHTA and CDR2 is FQGNSA in the germline V gene. The CDR3 is 14 amino acids. Trimming took off 2 bases at V and 4 bases at J, with 12 bases between the two ends. CDR3 nucleotide sequence: TGTGCCAGCAGCTTAAAGGCGGGGACATACGAGCAGTACTTC. Translated, it gives CASSLKAGTYEQYF. The variable domain in full, with the rest retrieved from reference TRBV7-2 and TRBJ2-7, is GAGVSQSPSNKVTEKGKDVELRCDPISGHTALYWYRQSLGQGLEFLIYFQGNSAPDKSGLPSDRFSAERTGGSVSTLTIQRTQQEDSAVYLCASSLKAGTYEQYFGPGTRLTVT.

The gene calls are TRBV3-1 and TRBJ2-7, with D perhaps TRBD2 (6 bases). Per germline, CDR1 LGHDT and CDR2 YNNKEL (reference sequence). CDR3 size: 16 residues. V was clipped by 1 base and J by 0 bases, with 13 bases between them. CDR3 loop: CASSQGSAGYSYEQYF. The CDR3, as DNA: TGTGCCAGCAGCCAAGGTTCGGCGGGATACTCCTACGAGCAGTACTTC.

There are many counts of this clonotype. The V and J genes are TRBV20-1 and TRBJ2-2; 8 nucleotides match TRBD2. The CDR3 is 16 residues long. V was pared by 5 bases and J by 4 bases, with 12 bases of the junction left unmatched. Per germline, CDR1 DFQATT and CDR2 SNEGSKA (reference sequence). DNA for the CDR3: TGCAGTGCTCGCCCCTCTAGCGGGTACGGCACCGGGGAGCTGTTTTTT. This sequence encodes CSARPSSGYGTGELFF.

This clonotype was seen many times. This chain joins TRBV7-2 and TRBJ1-1; TRBD1 might be the D (5 bases). V dropped 6 bases and J dropped 4 bases, with 18 bases sitting between them. Germline V CDR1 and CDR2: SGHTA, FQGNSA. This CDR3 spans 15 amino acids. In nucleotides, the CDR3 is TGTGCCAGCAGTTTGACCAAGGGGAAGTTCACTGAAGCTTTCTTT. Its translation is CASSLTKGKFTEAFF.

This clonotype has at least ten counts. CDR3 in DNA: TGTGCCAGCAGCCCCCTCGGAGGGACCCAAGAGACCCAGTACTTC. The encoded protein is CASSPLGGTQETQYF. The chain employs TRBV11-3 and TRBJ2-5; D perhaps matches TRBD2 (6 bases). The V end lost 5 bases, the J end lost 1 base, and 14 bases lay between the germline ends. The CDR3 loop spans 15 amino acids. The germline V gene encodes CDR1 SGHNT and CDR2 YENEEA.

This clonotype was observed at least ten times. This rearrangement joins TRBV7-9 to TRBJ2-2, with D perhaps TRBD1 (6 bases). Trimming removed 5 bases at V and 0 bases at J, with 13 bases between. Germline V gene data show CDR1 as SEHNR and CDR2 as FQNEAQ (reference sequence). CDR3 size: 16 residues. This CDR3 is CASSPRGFANTGELFF. In DNA, the CDR3 is TGTGCCAGCAGCCCCAGGGGATTTGCGAACACCGGGGAGCTGTTTTTT.

This clonotype was counted many times. The gene calls are TRBV5-5 and TRBJ1-5, with 9 bases that match TRBD1. This CDR3 is 16 amino acids long. Germline V gene data show CDR1 as SGHKS and CDR2 as YYEKEE (reference sequence). J was trimmed by 4 bases and V by 0 bases; bases with no gene match: 5. CDR3 protein: CASSLATGGRNQPQHF. The CDR3 DNA is TGTGCCAGCAGCTTGGCTACAGGGGGCCGAAATCAGCCCCAGCATTTT.

This clonotype was recorded many times. The chain recombines TRBV18 with TRBJ2-1; D is perhaps TRBD2 (6 bases). Germline V gene data show CDR1 as KGHSH and CDR2 as LQKENI. V dropped 2 bases and J dropped 4 bases, with 12 bases sitting between them. CDR3 length: 15 amino acids. CDR3 sequence (DNA): TGTGCCAGCTCACCAAATAGCGGAGTTTACAATGAGCAGTTCTTC. Amino acids: CASSPNSGVYNEQFF. Full variable domain (rest looked up from reference TRBV18 and TRBJ2-1): NAGVMQNPRHLVRRRGQEARLRCSPMKGHSHVYWYRQLPEEGLKFMVYLQKENIIDESGMPKERFSAEFPKEGPSILRIQQVVRGDSAAYFCASSPNSGVYNEQFFGPGTRLTVL.

The chain has TRBV3-1 and TRBJ1-6; TRBD1 might be the D (5 bases). This CDR3 is 19 amino acids long. V was pared by 4 bases and J by 4 bases, with 23 bases between. Germline V CDR1 and CDR2: LGHDT, YNNKEL (reference sequence). The DNA for the CDR3 is TGTGCCAGCAGCCCCCACGTGGGAACAGGTCGCATTTATAATTCACCCCTCCACTTT. As protein: CASSPHVGTGRIYNSPLHF.

This clonotype was counted many times. The genes are TRBV25-1 and TRBJ1-2, with D possibly being TRBD1 (5 bases). Germline V gene lookup returns CDR1 MGHDK and CDR2 SYGVNS. This CDR3 contains 12 residues. V lost 3 bases and J 9 bases, leaving 11 bases between the germline ends. DNA for the CDR3: TGTGCCAGCAGTGAGGTGCAGGGCCGCTACACCTTC. Encoded protein: CASSEVQGRYTF.

There are many counts of this clonotype. The rearrangement uses TRBV7-8 and TRBJ1-1; D not certain. CDR1 SGHVS and CDR2 FQNEAQ come from the germline V gene. This CDR3 is built from 11 residues. The ends were cut back, 1 base at V and 8 bases at J, with 5 bases in the middle. This chain's CDR3 is CASSLDVEAFF. The CDR3 DNA sequence: TGTGCCAGCAGCTTAGATGTAGAAGCTTTCTTT. The full variable domain, with the rest looked up from reference TRBV7-8 and TRBJ1-1, is GAGVSQSPRYKVAKRGQDVALRCDPISGHVSLFWYQQALGQGPEFLTYFQNEAQLDKSGLPSDRFFAERPEGSVSTLKIQRTQQEDSAVYLCASSLDVEAFFGQGTRLTVV.

This clonotype was seen many times. V is TRBV9 and J is TRBJ1-4; 8 nucleotides line up with TRBD1. The CDR3 runs 16 residues. Germline V lookup: CDR1 SGDLS, CDR2 YYNGEE. J gave up 5 bases and V 4 bases, and 10 bases lay outside the gene matches. In DNA form, the CDR3 reads TGTGCCAGCAGCTTACATCCGGGACAGGAGAATGAAAAACTGTTTTTT. Translation: CASSLHPGQENEKLFF. The full variable domain, in which reference TRBV9 and TRBJ1-4 provide the parts outside the CDR3, is DSGVTQTPKHLITATGQRVTLRCSPRSGDLSVYWYQQSLDQGLQFLIQYYNGEERAKGNILERFSAQQFPDLHSELNLSSLELGDSALYFCASSLHPGQENEKLFFGSGTQLSVL.

This clonotype was seen ten or more times. The chain uses TRBV15 and TRBJ2-1; the D gene is possibly TRBD1 (5 bases). Per the germline V gene, CDR1 is LNHNV and CDR2 is YYDKDF (reference sequence). Trimming removed 8 bases from V and 1 base from J, with 15 bases in between. The CDR3 totals 15 residues. The CDR3 sequence: CATGALSASYNEQFF. For the CDR3, the DNA is TGTGCCACCGGGGCCCTCAGCGCGTCCTACAATGAGCAGTTCTTC.

The rearrangement uses TRBV20-1 and TRBJ2-2; tentatively, D is TRBD2 (5 bases). From germline, CDR1 is DFQATT and CDR2 SNEGSKA (reference sequence). Trimming removed 6 bases from V and 6 bases from J, with 20 bases in between. This CDR3 region has 15 residues. CDR3: CSASYKGGGAGELFF. CDR3 bases: TGCAGTGCGTCGTATAAGGGTGGAGGCGCCGGGGAGCTGTTTTTT.

This clonotype has ten or more counts. The chain recombines TRBV12-3 or TRBV12-4 with TRBJ2-7, with 8 positions matching TRBD2. This CDR3 has 15 amino acids. Losses at the gene ends were 2 bases for V and 3 bases for J; bases not matched to a gene: 6. CDR3 in amino acids: CASSLKSGSSYEQYF. CDR3 DNA: TGTGCCAGCAGTTTAAAAAGCGGGAGTAGCTACGAGCAGTACTTC.

This clonotype was found many times. The chain recombines TRBV4-3 with TRBJ2-1, with a weak D call TRBD2 (5 bases). The CDR3 has 17 residues. Germline V gene sequence: CDR1 LGHNA, CDR2 YSLEER. V was pared by 0 bases and J by 4 bases, with 16 bases between. The CDR3 protein is CASSQDFGLANYNEQFF. CDR3 coding DNA: TGCGCCAGCAGCCAAGATTTTGGGCTAGCCAATTACAATGAGCAGTTCTTC.

This clonotype has ten or more counts. The chain recombines TRBV19 with TRBJ2-7; maybe TRBD2 (5 bases). The germline V gene encodes CDR1 LNHDA and CDR2 SQIVND (reference sequence). The CDR3 covers 15 residues. Trimming left V 5 bases short and J 4 bases short, with 18 bases between. The CDR3 reads CASSSLGEKVYEQYF. Here the CDR3 DNA reads TGTGCCAGTAGTTCCCTTGGGGAGAAGGTTTACGAGCAGTACTTC.

This clonotype has at least ten counts. This sequence joins TRBV7-9 and TRBJ1-2; D may be TRBD1 (6 bases). Germline V lookup: CDR1 SEHNR, CDR2 FQNEAQ (reference sequence). The CDR3 spans 14 residues. Trimming took off 5 bases at V and 2 bases at J, with 12 bases between the two ends. CDR3 sequence: CASSHGTTNYGYTF. The CDR3 region has the DNA TGTGCCAGCAGCCACGGGACAACCAACTATGGCTACACCTTC.

V is TRBV15 and J is TRBJ1-5; D perhaps matches TRBD1 (6 bases). The CDR3 consists of 15 residues. Germline V CDR1 and CDR2: LNHNV, YYDKDF (reference sequence). Trimming took 4 bases from V and 3 from J, leaving 13 bases between them. This chain's CDR3 is CATSIGGSVNQPQHF. In DNA, the CDR3 is TGTGCCACCAGCATTGGGGGCTCAGTCAATCAGCCCCAGCATTTT.

This chain's CDR3 is CASSAGQITDTQYF. In nucleotides, the CDR3 is TGTGCCAGCAGCGCGGGACAGATCACAGATACGCAGTATTTT. The chain combines TRBV9 with TRBJ2-3; 7 bases map to TRBD1. V lost 3 bases to trimming and J lost 2 bases; unmatched junction nucleotides: 3. The length of the CDR3 is 14 residues. Germline V CDR1 and CDR2: SGDLS, YYNGEE.

V gene TRBV5-6 combines with J gene TRBJ1-1; D unresolved. V was clipped by 3 bases and J by 9 bases, with 15 bases between them. The CDR3 is 13 amino acids. Germline values: CDR1 SGHDT, CDR2 YYEEEE. The chain's CDR3 is CASSSDLDFKAFF. CDR3 nucleotide sequence: TGTGCCAGCAGCTCCGATTTGGACTTTAAAGCTTTCTTT.